Included here is one T cell receptor beta chain sequence, with context. The data originate from a study of glioma-infiltrating T cells. Study details: About 1 million peripheral T cells were targeted at about 4.5- to 11-fold coverage.

Amplification of TCR alpha and beta CDR3 regions from RNA used iRepertoire nested multiplex PCR. TCRdb analysed the multiplex PCR reads with MiXCR anew, one entry per CDR3 protein. The sample shows around 390,000 distinct CDR3 sequences, roughly two fifths of them seen only once. The sample consisted of glioma tissue, nonneoplastic brain tissue, or PBMCs (not recorded which). The sequence came from a human donor with low-grade glioma or glioblastoma, undergoing nonglioma brain surgery, or in good health (not recorded which).

In nucleotides, the CDR3 is TGTGCCAGCAGCACCGAAGACCGGGGGGAGCAGTACTTC. This codes for CASSTEDRGEQYF. V usage is TRBV5-8 and J usage is TRBJ2-7; a possible D gene is TRBD2 (6 bases). The V end lost 4 bases, the J end lost 7 bases, and 15 bases lay between the germline ends. CDR3 length: 13 residues. Germline CDR1 is SGHTS and CDR2 is YDEGEE.